What follows describes a single TCR beta chain. The sample comes from a study of cytomegalovirus exposure and HLA in healthy donors. PCR amplification relied on 60 Vbeta primers (plus 13 Jbeta primers). The data were produced by immunoSEQ multiplex PCR, yet TCRdb's version contains in-frame clones alone and is incomplete. The data contain 150,000 to 200,000 clones, 68% of them seen just once; the ten biggest clones take up less than 3%. V lost 3 bases, J lost 0 bases, and 21 bases lay in between. This CDR3 is built from 18 residues. Germline assignment: CDR1 SGDLS and CDR2 YYNGEE. The TCR was taken from a woman aged 40-49 years in good health and CMV-seropositive. The sample comprised PBMCs. The V gene is TRBV9, the J gene TRBJ1-2; no reliable D call. CDR3 loop: CASSEKRTEGYSNYGYTF. In nucleotides, the CDR3 is TGTGCCAGCAGCGAAAAAAGGACTGAGGGATACTCTAACTATGGCTACACCTTC.